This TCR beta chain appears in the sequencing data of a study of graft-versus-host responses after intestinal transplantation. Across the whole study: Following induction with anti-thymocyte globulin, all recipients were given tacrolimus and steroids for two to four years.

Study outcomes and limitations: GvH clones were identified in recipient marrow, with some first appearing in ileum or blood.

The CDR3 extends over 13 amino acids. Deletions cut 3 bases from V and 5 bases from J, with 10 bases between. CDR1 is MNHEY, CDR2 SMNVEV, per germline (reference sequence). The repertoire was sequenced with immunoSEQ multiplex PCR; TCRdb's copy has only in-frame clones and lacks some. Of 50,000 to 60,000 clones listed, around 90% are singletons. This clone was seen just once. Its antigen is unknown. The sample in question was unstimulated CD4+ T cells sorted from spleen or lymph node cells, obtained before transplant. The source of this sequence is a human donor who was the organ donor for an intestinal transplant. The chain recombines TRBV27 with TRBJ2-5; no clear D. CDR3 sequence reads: CASSFRGRETQYF. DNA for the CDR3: TGTGCCAGCAGTTTTCGAGGCAGGGAGACCCAGTACTTC.